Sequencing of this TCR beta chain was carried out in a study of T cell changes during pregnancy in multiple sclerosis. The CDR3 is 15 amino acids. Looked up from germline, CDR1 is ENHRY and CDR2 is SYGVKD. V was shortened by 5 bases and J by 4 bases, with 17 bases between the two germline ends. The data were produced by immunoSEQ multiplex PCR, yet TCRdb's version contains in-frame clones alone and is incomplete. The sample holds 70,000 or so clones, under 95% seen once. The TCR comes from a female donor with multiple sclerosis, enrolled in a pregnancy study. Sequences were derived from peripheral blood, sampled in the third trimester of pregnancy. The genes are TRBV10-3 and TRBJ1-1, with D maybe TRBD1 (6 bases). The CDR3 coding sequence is TGTGCCATCAGTCCTGCAGGGGAGGGATCCACTGAAGCTTTCTTT. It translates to CAISPAGEGSTEAFF.